This passage covers 25 T cell receptor beta chains from one sample sequenced in a study of shared clonotypes between healthy human individuals. CD45RO-negative, CCR7-selected cells formed the naive CD8 fraction, which excluded terminally differentiated effector memory CD45RA+ cells. The table came from immunoSEQ multiplex PCR; TCRdb's copy has only in-frame clones and leaves some out. This sample has about 2.2 million clones; roughly 95% occur once, and the top ten carry less than 2%. Sequencing input: naive CD8+ T cells from PBMCs. The source of these receptors is a young man in good health. Some clones in this sample may be carry-over from other donors' samples.

The chain joins TRBV28 to TRBJ1-4; D unresolved. Germline CDR1 is MDHEN and CDR2 is SYDVKM. The CDR3 has 15 residues. V lost 6 bases to trimming and J lost 8 bases, with 19 bases between them. Here the CDR3 reads CASSLQVSRYEKLFF. The CDR3 DNA sequence: TGTGCCAGCAGCCTCCAGGTGTCCCGGTACGAAAAACTGTTTTTT. Full variable domain (outside the CDR3, taken from reference TRBV28 and TRBJ1-4): DVKVTQSSRYLVKRTGEKVFLECVQDMDHENMFWYRQDPGLGLRLIYFSYDVKMKEKGDIPEGYSVSREKKERFSLILESASTNQTSMYLCASSLQVSRYEKLFFGSGTQLSVL.

The chain has TRBV19 and TRBJ1-2; TRBD1 matches 7 bases. This CDR3 spans 16 amino acids. Germline-derived CDR1 and CDR2 are LNHDA and SQIVND (reference sequence). The trim removed 8 bases at V and 3 bases at J, leaving 15 bases unmatched. The CDR3 spells CASGLRGTEEDYGYTF. The DNA for the CDR3 is TGTGCCAGTGGACTCAGGGGGACAGAAGAGGACTATGGCTACACCTTC.

The chain links TRBV13 to TRBJ2-5; D uncertain. This CDR3 region has 11 residues. V was trimmed by 5 bases and J by 8 bases, leaving 9 bases between them. CDR1 PRHDT and CDR2 FYEKMQ come from the germline V gene (reference sequence). Here the CDR3 DNA reads TGTGCCAGCAGCGTAAAGGGTACCCAGTACTTC. Amino acids: CASSVKGTQYF.

The chain is built from TRBV30 and TRBJ2-5; a weak D match, TRBD2 (7 bases). Between the trimmed V and J ends, which lost 2 bases and 2 bases, there was a span of 12 bases. The CDR3 length is 14 residues. Germline CDR1 and CDR2: GTSNPN and SVGIG (reference sequence). The CDR3 region is CAWSPRGGQETQYF. CDR3 coding DNA: TGTGCCTGGAGTCCGAGGGGGGGTCAAGAGACCCAGTACTTC.

The V call is TRBV19, the J call TRBJ2-5; no reliable D call. Trimming left V 3 bases short and J 2 bases short, with 7 bases between. This CDR3 has 13 residues. Germline V CDR1 and CDR2: LNHDA, SQIVND (reference sequence). CDR3 protein: CASSILLQETQYF. CDR3 sequence (DNA): TGTGCCAGTAGTATTTTATTACAAGAGACCCAGTACTTC.

The chain links TRBV4-2 to TRBJ2-3; TRBD2 matches 8 bases. Germline values: CDR1 LGHNA, CDR2 YNFKEQ. The CDR3 loop spans 15 amino acids. V trimming: 4 bases; J trimming: 2 bases; junction bases outside the gene matches: 5. CDR3 DNA: TGTGCCAGCAGCCTAACTAGCGGAGACACAGATACGCAGTATTTT. Translation gives CASSLTSGDTDTQYF.

As regards this clone: At the DNA level, this CDR3 is encoded by other sequences in the same sample as well. The chain links TRBV27 to TRBJ1-2; D perhaps matches TRBD1 (5 bases). V gave up 2 bases and J gave up 4 bases, with 8 bases separating them. The CDR3 consists of 13 residues. In germline, CDR1 is MNHEY, CDR2 SMNVEV (reference sequence). The chain's CDR3 is CASSLGGTYGYTF. CDR3 coding DNA: TGTGCCAGCAGTTTAGGGGGGACCTATGGCTACACCTTC.

The rearrangement joins TRBV27 to TRBJ2-6, with 7 positions matching TRBD2. The length of the CDR3 is 17 residues. The V gene's germline CDR1 is MNHEY and CDR2 SMNVEV (reference sequence). V gave up 6 bases and J gave up 0 bases; unmatched junction bases: 8. The CDR3 spells CASSHIRGDSGANVLTF. CDR3 nucleotides: TGTGCCAGCAGCCACATTCGGGGGGACTCTGGGGCCAACGTCCTGACTTTC.

The J gene is TRBJ2-6, the V gene TRBV15, with 9 bases identical to TRBD1. Germline V lookup: CDR1 LNHNV, CDR2 YYDKDF (reference sequence). This CDR3 is 15 amino acids long. Trimming cost V 11 bases and J 5 bases; bases outside gene matches: 10. The CDR3 DNA reads as TGTGCCTCCAAACAGGGGGCAGGGCGGGCCAACGTCCTGACTTTC. Its protein is CASKQGAGRANVLTF.

The chain combines TRBV5-8 with TRBJ1-5; 7 nucleotides agree with TRBD1. The CDR3 has 15 amino acids. V lost 4 bases, J lost 3 bases, and 7 bases stayed unmatched. Germline-derived CDR1 and CDR2 are SGHTS and YDEGEE. This chain's CDR3 is CASSGRGSTNQPQHF. CDR3 in DNA: TGTGCCAGCAGCGGCAGGGGGAGTACCAATCAGCCCCAGCATTTT.

V and J are TRBV9 and TRBJ2-6; 7 nucleotides match TRBD1. V trimming: 4 bases; J trimming: 1 base; junction bases outside the gene matches: 5. This CDR3 is built from 16 residues. Germline V gene sequence: CDR1 SGDLS, CDR2 YYNGEE. The CDR3 sequence is CASSSQTGSGANVLTF. CDR3 bases: TGTGCCAGCAGCTCACAGACAGGGTCTGGGGCCAACGTCCTGACTTTC.

This sequence joins TRBV7-9 and TRBJ2-1, with a tentative D call TRBD2 (6 bases). This CDR3 contains 15 residues. Germline assignment: CDR1 SEHNR and CDR2 FQNEAQ (reference sequence). The V and J ends lost 2 bases and 6 bases respectively, with 14 bases between them. CDR3 region: CASSLRRDHSNEQFF. The CDR3 DNA reads as TGTGCCAGCAGCTTACGGCGGGACCACTCCAATGAGCAGTTCTTC.

V and J are TRBV7-9 and TRBJ2-2; 10 nucleotides agree with TRBD2. The CDR3 extends over 15 amino acids. CDR1 is SEHNR and CDR2 is FQNEAQ in the germline V gene (reference sequence). With V trimmed by 5 bases and J by 6 bases, 6 bases remained unmatched. The CDR3 DNA reads TGTGCCAGCAGCGGAGGACTAGCGGAAGCCGGGGAGCTGTTTTTT. Translation gives CASSGGLAEAGELFF.

The V call is TRBV14, the J call TRBJ2-4; TRBD2 agrees at 11 bases. Germline V gives CDR1 SGHDN, CDR2 FVKESK. The junction had 7 bases not matched to a gene; V was cut back by 3 bases and J by 0 bases. CDR3 length equals 18 residues. CDR3 in amino acids: CASSHAALAGGAKNIQYF. CDR3 sequence (DNA): TGTGCCAGCAGCCACGCCGCCCTAGCGGGAGGAGCCAAAAACATTCAGTACTTC.

On this clone itself: Other DNA sequences from this sample encode an identical CDR3 as well. This chain joins TRBV9 and TRBJ1-3; D not resolved. V was trimmed by 3 bases and J by 2 bases, leaving 6 bases between them. The CDR3 consists of 13 residues. The V gene's germline CDR1 is SGDLS and CDR2 YYNGEE. The CDR3 region has the DNA TGTGCCAGCAGCGGGGGAGCTGGAAACACCATATATTTT. Its translation: CASSGGAGNTIYF.

V usage is TRBV6-1 and J usage is TRBJ1-5; TRBD1 matches at 7 bases. The germline V gene encodes CDR1 MNHNS and CDR2 SASEGT. The CDR3 contains 18 residues. V was pared by 2 bases and J by 0 bases, with 10 bases of the junction left unmatched. CDR3 nucleotide sequence: TGTGCCAGCAGTGAATATAGACAGGGCATCTATAGCAATCAGCCCCAGCATTTT. The encoded protein is CASSEYRQGIYSNQPQHF.

V gene TRBV13 combines with J gene TRBJ2-2; D remains unclear. The CDR3 totals 14 residues. CDR1 is PRHDT and CDR2 is FYEKMQ in the germline V gene (reference sequence). The V and J ends lost 3 bases and 4 bases respectively, with 9 bases between them. DNA for the CDR3: TGTGCCAGCAGCTTCCACGACTCCACCGGGGAGCTGTTTTTT. It yields the protein CASSFHDSTGELFF.

Turning to this clone: The sample has other DNA sequences that encode this CDR3 too. The chain recombines TRBV28 with TRBJ2-3; the D is unclear. This CDR3 is built from 15 residues. The germline gives CDR1 MDHEN, CDR2 SYDVKM. Between the trimmed V and J ends, which lost 2 bases and 0 bases, there was a span of 9 bases. CDR3: CASSLVRTSTDTQYF. The CDR3 nucleotides are TGTGCCAGCAGTTTAGTTCGGACCAGCACAGATACGCAGTATTTT.

The chain uses TRBV4-2 and TRBJ2-1; 10 bases agree with TRBD2. The J segment lost 7 bases and the V segment lost 1 base, leaving 1 base of the junction unmatched. The germline CDR1 and CDR2 sequences are LGHNA and YNFKEQ. The CDR3 totals 14 residues. The CDR3: CASSQALAGNEQFF. In DNA, the CDR3 is TGTGCCAGCAGCCAAGCACTAGCGGGAAATGAGCAGTTCTTC.

The genes are TRBV7-9 and TRBJ2-1, with a tentative D call TRBD1 (6 bases). V was shortened by 3 bases and J by 3 bases, with 15 bases between the two germline ends. The CDR3 covers 16 residues. Germline CDR1 is SEHNR and CDR2 is FQNEAQ (reference sequence). The CDR3 DNA reads TGTGCCAGCAGCTTTCAGGGGAACCAATACTACAATGAGCAGTTCTTC. It specifies CASSFQGNQYYNEQFF.

The chain couples TRBV28 to TRBJ1-2; weak D call: TRBD1 (5 bases). The CDR3 extends over 14 amino acids. Trimming pared 3 bases from V and 4 bases from J, leaving 12 bases between. Germline V gives CDR1 MDHEN, CDR2 SYDVKM. Here the CDR3 reads CASSFRSGRYGYTF. CDR3 sequence (DNA): TGTGCCAGCAGTTTCCGTTCAGGGCGCTATGGCTACACCTTC.

The chain links TRBV7-2 to TRBJ1-1; the D is unclear. The germline V and J ends were trimmed by 5 bases and 1 base, with 17 bases remaining between them. The CDR3 totals 16 residues. The germline V gene encodes CDR1 SGHTA and CDR2 FQGNSA. CDR3 loop: CASSAELEGKNTEAFF. The CDR3 DNA reads TGTGCCAGCAGCGCAGAGCTGGAGGGAAAGAACACTGAAGCTTTCTTT.

On this clone itself: Compared with germline, one end of the junction differs, possibly owing to a read error. The chain links TRBV5-6 to TRBJ1-4; D not resolved. This CDR3 comprises 15 residues. The V gene's germline CDR1 is SGHDT and CDR2 YYEEEE. CDR3 DNA: TGTGCCAGCAGCTTCGCGGCACCCCAGCGGCCGGGGAAGGGCTTT. Its translation: CASSFAAPQRPGKGF.

The chain links TRBV11-2 to TRBJ2-7; 8 nucleotides line up with TRBD2. After removal of 4 bases from V and 6 bases from J, the junction contained 5 bases not matched to a gene. The CDR3 contains 13 residues. Per germline, CDR1 SGHAT and CDR2 FQNNGV. The CDR3, as DNA: TGTGCCAGCAGCTCGCAAGCGGGAGCCGAGCAGTACTTC. The encoded protein is CASSSQAGAEQYF.

The rearrangement links TRBV9 to TRBJ2-7; 9 bases map to TRBD2. V was clipped by 4 bases and J by 4 bases; unmatched bases: 6. The CDR3 length is 14 residues. In germline, CDR1 is SGDLS, CDR2 YYNGEE. CDR3 in DNA: TGTGCCAGCAGCAAGCGGGAGGTATTTTACGAGCAGTACTTC. This codes for CASSKREVFYEQYF.